This T cell receptor beta chain was documented in a study of Graves' ophthalmopathy and Graves' hyperthyroidism (dated by TCRdb to 2016 to 2019). For the wider study: Peripheral blood was collected at initial diagnosis, prior to any treatment. The study used TCR beta repertoire signatures to distinguish Graves' ophthalmopathy from Graves' hyperthyroidism and to predict progression to ophthalmopathy. In total, over 130 blood samples were TCR-sequenced: 40 to 45 ophthalmopathy, under 85 hyperthyroidism and about 17 hyperthyroidism-to-ophthalmopathy patients. A discovery set of 90 to 100 patients (43 ophthalmopathy, 55 to 65 stable hyperthyroidism) was enrolled to explore V-J signatures distinguishing ophthalmopathy from hyperthyroidism. An independent validation cohort comprised roughly 20 hyperthyroidism patients and some 16 patients who later progressed from hyperthyroidism to ophthalmopathy. In more than five hyperthyroidism patients, T-cell repertoires of thyroid tissue and blood were compared. Following sample collection, hyperthyroidism patients were given methimazole at a starting dose of 30 mg daily, and ophthalmopathy patients were given high-dose intravenous methylprednisolone. The roughly 100 discovery patients were randomly split 7:3 into training and test sets.

This clonotype occurred many times. What antigen it recognizes has not been identified. Base qualities were left out, and no much larger clone turns up one base away. TCR beta CDR3 regions were amplified from RNA transcripts for repertoire sequencing. A first-round RT-PCR used HTBI primers with the Qiagen OneStep RT-PCR kit, followed by a second-round multiplex PCR, size selection and purification. The libraries underwent paired-end sequencing with 100 bp reads on an Illumina HiSeq2000. The original pipeline was this. SOAPnuke was used to process the reads, removing any read that contained adapters or uncalled bases, had a mean Phred below 15, or lacked an exact match to the constant primer or identifier. COPE v1.2.5 was used to merge high-quality paired reads. Each unique nucleotide sequence was defined as a clonotype, and clonotypes were aligned to IMGT TRB V, D and J references with MiTCR v1.1. The analysis was limited to V-J combinations with a frequency above 0.0001, which together covered over 98% of repertoires. For each V-J combination, a TCR clonal expansion and chaos score was defined as F50 clonal expansion divided by the chaos observed in the TCRdist matrix. Features were reduced by Welch's t-statistics and random forest to some 13 V-J combinations, which fed a naive Bayes classifier. The similarity between thyroid and blood repertoires was quantified using the Morisita-Horn index. Starting from the raw public reads, TCRdb applied fastp trimming at Q25, assembled clones with MiXCR and retained in-frame beta chains. One record per CDR3 amino acid sequence lists the most common genes and DNA. None of the V and J calls come from the authors' own analysis; TCRdb made them. This sample comprises 400,000 to 450,000 distinct CDR3 sequences, approximately 21% of them detected only once. Around 3% of the sample is taken by the ten largest.

Stable hyperthyroidism was defined as no progression to ophthalmopathy within 18 months of follow-up. Patients with hyperthyroidism were aged 18 to 65 years, had been newly diagnosed, and had a disease duration of less than 2 months. Patients with other autoimmune diseases, uncontrolled infections, pregnancy or lactation were excluded. Diagnosis was based on clinical symptoms, serum thyroxine, TRAb, thyroid ultrasound and orbital computed tomography. PBMCs were isolated from 8 to 10 ml of fresh peripheral blood by Ficoll-Paque density gradient centrifugation. Total RNA was extracted with Trizol reagent and quality-checked on an Agilent 2100 Bioanalyzer. Broad study findings and their caveats: Among expanded thyroid clonotypes with frequency above 0.001, most also showed up in blood, which suggests that blood repertoires may reflect the thyroid immune response. In validation, the model predicted ophthalmopathy progression with nearly 71% sensitivity and approximately 78% specificity; fewer than 15 predicted patients were CT-confirmed with GO in a median of approximately 6.5 months. Ophthalmopathy was separated from stable hyperthyroidism by the 13-signature model with roughly 87% sensitivity and 81% to 84% specificity in cross-validation and with 80%/75% in the test set. No statistical method was used to set the sample size in advance, and the investigators knew which group each participant was assigned to.

The sample was peripheral blood. This TCR was sampled from a woman younger than 30 with stable Graves' hyperthyroidism. Donor details come from another sample of the same person, matched by shared clones.

The CDR3 has the sequence CASIHYTGELFF. The sequence in DNA is TGTGCCAGTATCCACTACACCGGGGAGCTGTTTTTT. This sequence uses TRBV19 and TRBJ2-2; there is no confident call for the D gene. The germline V gene encodes CDR1 LNHDA and CDR2 SQIVND (reference sequence). The CDR3 holds 12 amino acids from the cysteine to the phenylalanine. The entry retains the CDR3 DNA only, 36 bases that are in frame from base 1. V loses 7 bases of germline sequence and J loses 3 bases, and the interval between the two ends is 6 bases.